This T cell receptor (beta chain) was captured by sequencing in a study of T cell clonotyping in hematopoietic cell transplantation. A word on this clone: Its antigen is as yet unknown.

Study results and limitations: Recipient TCR diversity dropped after transplant; expanded clonotypes rose from day 30 to 180. At the given depth, recipient repertoires were over 95% de novo clonotypes. Broader posttransplant TCR repertoire diversity was predicted by graft donor and pretransplant recipient Inverse Simpson Index values.

TCRdb's table, derived via immunoSEQ multiplex PCR, lists solely in-frame clones and lacks some. This sample has 8,000 to 8,500 clones, with around 90% found just once. The V end was cut by 4 bases, the J end by 6 bases, with 7 bases between. The CDR3 is 12 residues long. CDR1 and CDR2 (germline): MDHEN, SYDVKM. This sequence was found in a male patient in his sixties or seventies who had an allogeneic stem cell transplant from a related donor, so the T cells may come from the graft donor. Some clones in this sample may be carry-over from other donors' samples. The sequencing here drew on peripheral blood mononuclear cells, taken at the time of graft-versus-host disease after allogeneic stem cell transplant. J is TRBJ2-4 and V is TRBV28; no firm D call. The CDR3 DNA is TGTGCCAGCAGTTCTAGGAGAAACATTCAGTACTTC. Translation: CASSSRRNIQYF.